These 17 T cell receptor beta chains share one sample of origin, sequenced in a study of T cells after yellow fever vaccination. One entry per CDR3 protein results from TCRdb running MiXCR on the 5' RACE reads. The table records some 150,000 distinct CDR3 sequences, around 10% of them present only once. This material consisted of CD8+ T cells sorted from PBMCs, taken 15 days after the yellow fever booster vaccination. The receptors originated from a man between 18 and 29 years old who received the YFV17D yellow fever vaccine.

There are many counts of this clonotype. The chain combines TRBV7-9 with TRBJ1-1; tentative D call: TRBD1 (6 bases). CDR1 and CDR2 (germline): SEHNR, FQNEAQ (reference sequence). The CDR3 extends over 16 amino acids. V lost 2 bases, J lost 0 bases, and 13 bases lay in between. The CDR3 spells CASSLRGKGMNTEAFF. The CDR3 DNA reads as TGTGCCAGCAGCTTAAGGGGGAAGGGCATGAACACTGAAGCTTTCTTT.

This clonotype was seen a handful of times. CDR3 DNA sequence: TGTGCCAGCAGCCGATCCCTCTCTTCCCGGGGACATAACGGTTCACCCCTCCACTTT. This encodes CASSRSLSSRGHNGSPLHF. The chain joins TRBV3-1 to TRBJ1-6; the D gene is possibly TRBD1 (6 bases). Germline V CDR1 and CDR2: LGHDT, YNNKEL (reference sequence). This CDR3 is built from 19 residues. V gave up 4 bases and J gave up 9 bases, with 28 bases separating them.

This sequence joins TRBV7-9 and TRBJ2-1; TRBD1 matches at 7 bases. CDR3 length: 14 amino acids. From germline, CDR1 is SEHNR and CDR2 FQNEAQ (reference sequence). V shed 6 bases and J 5 bases; nucleotides not matched to a gene: 7. The CDR3 DNA is TGTGCCAGCAGGCGCAATACAGGGGACAATGAGCAGTTCTTC. It specifies CASRRNTGDNEQFF.

The sample holds many counts of this clonotype. V gene TRBV12-3 or TRBV12-4 combines with J gene TRBJ2-2; D may be TRBD2 (6 bases). CDR3 size: 14 residues. Trimming took 0 bases from V and 6 from J, leaving 8 bases between them. The CDR3 nucleotides are TGTGCCAGCAGTTTAGCGGCGGGGCCCGGGGAGCTGTTTTTT. Protein product: CASSLAAGPGELFF.

The chain joins TRBV10-3 to TRBJ1-2; D is possibly TRBD1 (6 bases). Trimming cost V 2 bases and J 2 bases, with 15 bases left between them. This CDR3 is built from 16 residues. Looked up from germline, CDR1 is ENHRY and CDR2 is SYGVKD. This CDR3 is CAISEARTETNYGYTF. In DNA form, the CDR3 reads TGTGCCATCAGTGAGGCCCGGACAGAAACGAACTATGGCTACACCTTC.

This clonotype was seen only a few times. The V gene is TRBV4-1, the J gene TRBJ2-2, with unresolved D. The CDR3 consists of 12 residues. V lost 3 bases and J lost 8, with 7 bases in between. Germline V gives CDR1 MGHRA, CDR2 YSYEKL. CDR3 coding DNA: TGCGCCAGCAGCCACCACCAAGGGGAGCTGTTTTTT. Its protein is CASSHHQGELFF.

This clonotype was picked up many times. The chain links TRBV9 to TRBJ1-5; possible D gene TRBD1, 6 bases. V gave up 3 bases and J gave up 5 bases, with 9 bases separating them. The CDR3 has 13 amino acids. Germline CDR1 SGDLS, CDR2 YYNGEE. The CDR3 nucleotides read TGTGCCAGCAGCGAGGACAGTTATCAGCCCCAGCATTTT. Translation: CASSEDSYQPQHF.

V is TRBV6-2 or TRBV6-3 and J is TRBJ2-7, with 9 bases that match TRBD1. Germline CDR1 reads MNHEY; CDR2 reads SVGEGT. This CDR3 is built from 15 residues. V was clipped by 6 bases and J by 6 bases; unmatched bases: 12. The CDR3 DNA follows: TGTGCCAGCAGAACTCCGGGACAGGGAACCTGCGAGCAGTACTTC. Translating it yields CASRTPGQGTCEQYF.

This clonotype has just a few counts. This chain connects TRBV4-3 to TRBJ2-3, with D possibly being TRBD1 (6 bases). In germline, CDR1 is LGHNA, CDR2 YSLEER. This CDR3 comprises 18 residues. The V gene lost 4 bases and the J gene lost 1 base, with 21 bases spanning the gap. The CDR3 region is CASSPHVPFWGRTDTQYF. The CDR3 DNA reads TGCGCCAGCAGCCCGCACGTACCCTTTTGGGGGCGCACAGATACGCAGTATTTT.

The chain employs TRBV12-3 or TRBV12-4 and TRBJ1-1; TRBD1 is a possible D gene (6 bases). The CDR3 consists of 13 residues. The germline V and J ends were trimmed by 10 bases and 2 bases, with 14 bases remaining between them. The chain's CDR3 is CANRDNLNTEAFF. CDR3 DNA sequence: TGTGCCAACAGGGACAACCTCAACACTGAAGCTTTCTTT.

This clonotype was seen only a few times. CDR3 amino acids: CASSPREPEQFF. The CDR3 nucleotides read TGTGCCAGCAGCCCCCGGGAGCCCGAGCAGTTCTTC. The V call is TRBV7-9, the J call TRBJ2-1, with D maybe TRBD2 (6 bases). Trimming shortened V by 5 bases and J by 10 bases, and 12 bases separated the two germline ends. CDR3 length: 12 residues. CDR1 and CDR2 (germline): SEHNR, FQNEAQ (reference sequence).

This rearrangement joins TRBV7-6 to TRBJ2-5; TRBD1 matches 10 bases. V lost 5 bases to trimming and J lost 5 bases; unmatched junction nucleotides: 5. The germline CDR1 and CDR2 sequences are SGHVS and FNYEAQ. This CDR3 region has 14 residues. The CDR3 reads CASSLTGGVETQYF. CDR3 bases: TGTGCCAGCAGCCTGACAGGGGGCGTGGAGACCCAGTACTTC.

The CDR3 spells CASSLSGTVNTEAFF. CDR3 nucleotide sequence: TGTGCCAGCAGCCTCTCCGGGACAGTGAACACTGAAGCTTTCTTT. This chain joins TRBV27 and TRBJ1-1; 7 bases line up with TRBD1. The germline V gene encodes CDR1 MNHEY and CDR2 SMNVEV (reference sequence). The CDR3 is 15 amino acids. After removal of 6 bases from V and 0 bases from J, the junction contained 7 bases not matched to a gene.

This clonotype was seen at least ten times. This sequence joins TRBV6-2 or TRBV6-3 and TRBJ2-6; the D gene could be TRBD1 or TRBD2 (5 bases each). The germline V and J ends were trimmed by 4 bases and 4 bases, with 11 bases remaining between them. There are 15 residues in the CDR3. Germline values: CDR1 MNHEY, CDR2 SVGEGT. CDR3 DNA sequence: TGTGCCAGCAGTTTCCGGGGCTCAGGGGCCAACGTCCTGACTTTC. Residues: CASSFRGSGANVLTF.

Written as DNA, the CDR3 is TGTGCCAGCAGTTACTCGATCGGGGGGCAGAACACTGAAGCTTTCTTT. Amino acid sequence: CASSYSIGGQNTEAFF. The genes are TRBV6-6 and TRBJ1-1; D possibly corresponds to TRBD1 (6 bases). The CDR3 spans 16 residues. Germline V CDR1 and CDR2: MNHNY, SVGAGI (reference sequence). V was trimmed by 0 bases and J by 1 base, leaving 12 bases between them.

This clonotype has only a few counts. This chain uses TRBV5-1 with TRBJ2-1; D not certain. V lost 1 base, J lost 8 bases, and 7 bases lay in between. The CDR3 spans 12 residues. The V gene's germline CDR1 is SGHRS and CDR2 YFSETQ. For the CDR3, the DNA is TGCGCCAGCAGCTTGCCCGGGTATGAGCAGTTCTTC. It specifies CASSLPGYEQFF.

The chain couples TRBV12-3 or TRBV12-4 to TRBJ2-6; no reliable D call. This CDR3 region has 14 residues. V dropped 6 bases and J dropped 2 bases, with 8 bases sitting between them. The CDR3 protein is CASSRATGANVLTF. Here the CDR3 DNA reads TGTGCCAGCAGCCGGGCGACTGGGGCCAACGTCCTGACTTTC.